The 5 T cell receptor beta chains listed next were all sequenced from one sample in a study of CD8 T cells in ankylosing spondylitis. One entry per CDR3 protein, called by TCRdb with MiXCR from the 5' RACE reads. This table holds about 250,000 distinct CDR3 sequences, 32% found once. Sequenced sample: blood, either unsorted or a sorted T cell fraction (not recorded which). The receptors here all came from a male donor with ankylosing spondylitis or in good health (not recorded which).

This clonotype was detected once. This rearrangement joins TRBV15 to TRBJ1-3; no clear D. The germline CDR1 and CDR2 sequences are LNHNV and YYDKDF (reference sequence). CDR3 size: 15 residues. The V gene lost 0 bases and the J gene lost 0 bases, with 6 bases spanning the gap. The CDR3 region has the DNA TGTGCCACCAGCAGAGACAGATTCTCTGGAAACACCATATATTTT. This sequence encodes CATSRDRFSGNTIYF.

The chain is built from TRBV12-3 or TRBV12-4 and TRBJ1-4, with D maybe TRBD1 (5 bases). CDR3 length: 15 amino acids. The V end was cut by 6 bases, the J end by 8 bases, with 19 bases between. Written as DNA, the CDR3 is TGTGCCAGCAGCCCGCCGACGACAGATTCGGAAAAACTGTTTTTT. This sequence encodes CASSPPTTDSEKLFF.

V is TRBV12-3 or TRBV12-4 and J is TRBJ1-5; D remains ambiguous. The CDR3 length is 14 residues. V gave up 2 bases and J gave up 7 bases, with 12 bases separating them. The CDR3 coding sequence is TGTGCCAGCAGTTTAAAGTCCGAGGGCCAGCCCCAGCATTTT. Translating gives CASSLKSEGQPQHF.

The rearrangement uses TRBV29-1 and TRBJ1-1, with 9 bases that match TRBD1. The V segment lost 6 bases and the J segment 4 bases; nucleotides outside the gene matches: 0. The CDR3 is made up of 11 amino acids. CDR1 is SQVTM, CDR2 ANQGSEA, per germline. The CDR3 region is CSVDRGTEAFF. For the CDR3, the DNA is TGCAGCGTGGACAGGGGCACTGAAGCTTTCTTT.

The CDR3 loop is CATVGGNNEQFF. The CDR3 DNA sequence: TGTGCCACTGTCGGGGGTAACAATGAGCAGTTCTTC. J is TRBJ2-1 and V is TRBV24-1, with D perhaps matching TRBD2 (6 bases). The V end lost 10 bases, the J end lost 5 bases, and 11 bases lay between the germline ends. CDR1 and CDR2 from the germline V gene are KGHDR and SFDVKD. The CDR3 contains 12 residues.